This record looks at one TCR beta chain sequence and its context. Its antigen is as yet unknown. This CDR3 comprises 18 residues. The sample originates from a study of cytomegalovirus exposure and HLA in healthy donors. It was with 60 Vbeta and 13 Jbeta primers that the PCR ran. Data came from immunoSEQ multiplex PCR; TCRdb stores just in-frame clones and leaves some out. The sample has around 70,000 clones, under 80% seen once. Findings and caveats of the study: A later analysis by the authors found several of the most significant clusters apparently linked to common viral pathogens. An ancestry cluster, one associated with Asian ancestry, reportedly showed fewer N-insertions than the approximately 650-donor mean in a later analysis. The authors reported that TCR beta sequences could predict HLA-A and HLA-B alleles. These predictions were accurate for most subjects in the first cohort.

Sequencing was performed on PBMCs. The TCR sequence derives from a man in his sixties in good health and CMV-seropositive. This rearrangement joins TRBV21-1 to TRBJ2-5; TRBD2 reflects the table's D call only, with no check against the DNA. TRBV21-1 is given as a pseudogene. CDR3 in DNA: TGTGCCAGCAGGACCACATCGCTCGGAGCGGGGGGGCAAGAGACCCAGTACTTC. Its protein product is CASRTTSLGAGGQETQYF.